This T cell receptor (beta chain) was found in a study of T cells expressing NK-cell markers. Concerning this clonotype itself: Its antigen is currently unknown.

Germline CDR1 is SGDLS and CDR2 is YYNGEE. The CDR3 is made up of 14 amino acids. Regarding the study as a whole: A few donors showed these clonotypes also leading the CD3+CD56-NKG2C+ fraction. Dominant NKG2C+ clonotype frequencies of about 1.0-8% of CD8+ T cells were measured in more than five donors.

Production of TCR beta cDNA relied on 5'RACE template switching with UMIs. TCRdb processed the 5' RACE reads again and assigns one entry to each CDR3 protein, with no DNA. The data include roughly 110,000 distinct CDR3 sequences; the top ten clones carry about 18%. The sequence was obtained from a woman between 18 and 70 years old in good health. Source material: blood T cells: a sorted CD56 or NKG2C T cell subset, CD4+ or CD8+ T cells, or bulk PBMC T cells (not recorded which). This chain uses TRBV9 with TRBJ1-2; the TRBD1 assignment by TCRdb is unverifiable without DNA. CDR3 residues: CASLGTGMYYGYTF.